In this sample, the clone carrying this T cell receptor beta chain turned up a few times. Germline trimming cut 2 bases from V and 2 bases from J; bases unmatched to any gene: 2. The CDR3 spans 15 residues. Per the germline V gene, CDR1 is SGHDT and CDR2 is YYEEEE. Generated by immunoSEQ multiplex PCR, the TCRdb table keeps only in-frame clones and is missing some. The data contain 170,000 or so clones, 70% to 90% of them seen just once; the ten biggest clones take up 1.5% to 2%. This sample is part of a study of blood T cell repertoires in COVID-19. This clonotype was sampled from a young man who had recovered from COVID-19. This chain links TRBV5-6 with TRBJ2-5; 11 bases line up with TRBD2. Sequencing was performed on peripheral blood. The CDR3 sequence is CASSFGLAGQETQYF. The CDR3 DNA is TGTGCCAGCAGCTTTGGACTAGCGGGTCAAGAGACCCAGTACTTC.